This T cell receptor (beta chain) is from a study of blood T cell repertoires in COVID-19. This CDR3 has 14 amino acids. Germline V gene data show CDR1 as SGHNT and CDR2 as YYREEE (reference sequence). The V end lost 5 bases, the J end lost 1 base, and 12 bases lay between the germline ends. Original processing methods: Counts of nucleated cells, estimated from reference gene primer amplification, were obtained. Clones were sequenced by immunoSEQ multiplex PCR, and TCRdb holds only the in-frame ones, with some missing. For V, J and clone size, that table is used; D and trimming come from the DNA. The table has some 26,000 clones, around 86% seen once.

This receptor was obtained from a man between 70 and 80 years old with acute or convalescent COVID-19. The sample comprised peripheral blood. The V gene is TRBV5-4, the J gene TRBJ1-1; D might be TRBD1 (6 bases). The CDR3 loop reads CASRREQGNTEAFF. The CDR3 DNA is TGTGCCAGCAGAAGAGAACAGGGGAACACTGAAGCTTTCTTT.